Listed below are T cell receptor beta chains from one sample, sequenced in a study of T cells in Graves' hyperthyroidism and ophthalmopathy. TCRdb passed the multiplex PCR reads through MiXCR, listing each CDR3 protein once. The sample holds around 620,000 distinct CDR3 sequences, 15% to 20% seen once. Sequenced sample: blood. The receptors come from a woman aged 25-40 years with Graves' hyperthyroidism. Each CDR3 is given with its conserved first and last residue. A D gene is named only where the DNA matches it firmly. Not all rows give a size; the values are once, few, many and, for expanded clones, a class.

CDR3aa: CASSPRGTGDSETQYF; CDR3nt: TGTGCCAGCAGCCCCCGGGGAACGGGAGATAGTGAGACCCAGTACTTC; abundance: -; j_gene: TRBJ2-5; v_gene: TRBV13; d_gene: -
CDR3aa: CASKPGQVNTGELFF; CDR3nt: TGTGCCAGCAAACCGGGACAGGTTAACACCGGGGAGCTGTTTTTT; abundance: many; j_gene: TRBJ2-2; v_gene: TRBV28; d_gene: TRBD1
CDR3aa: CASSFQGTEKLFF; CDR3nt: TGTGCCAGCAGTTTTCAGGGAACTGAAAAACTGTTTTTT; abundance: many; j_gene: TRBJ1-4; v_gene: TRBV27; d_gene: -
CDR3aa: CASSFSIMGTEAFF; CDR3nt: TGCGCCAGCAGCTTTTCAATCATGGGCACTGAAGCTTTCTTT; abundance: many; j_gene: TRBJ1-1; v_gene: TRBV5-1; d_gene: -
CDR3aa: CASSLVTGPYTEAFF; CDR3nt: TGTGCCAGCAGCTTAGTGACAGGGCCCTACACTGAAGCTTTCTTT; abundance: -; j_gene: TRBJ1-1; v_gene: TRBV7-9; d_gene: TRBD1
CDR3aa: CSARDLALARYEQYF; CDR3nt: TGCAGTGCTAGAGATCTGGCTCTAGCCCGCTACGAGCAGTACTTC; abundance: many; j_gene: TRBJ2-7; v_gene: TRBV20-1; d_gene: -
CDR3aa: CASAYRVFTDTQYF; CDR3nt: TGTGCCAGCGCCTACAGGGTATTCACAGATACGCAGTATTTT; abundance: -; j_gene: TRBJ2-3; v_gene: TRBV6-2/TRBV6-3; d_gene: -
CDR3aa: CASRRRVGTEAFF; CDR3nt: TGTGCCAGCCGCAGGAGGGTCGGTACTGAAGCTTTCTTT; abundance: many; j_gene: TRBJ1-1; v_gene: TRBV11-2; d_gene: -
CDR3aa: CSVADLNEKLFF; CDR3nt: TGCAGCGTGGCCGACCTAAATGAAAAACTGTTTTTT; abundance: -; j_gene: TRBJ1-4; v_gene: TRBV29-1; d_gene: -
CDR3aa: CASSSLRDSSYEQYF; CDR3nt: TGTGCCAGCAGCTCCCTCCGGGACTCGTCCTACGAGCAGTACTTC; abundance: many; j_gene: TRBJ2-7; v_gene: TRBV11-2; d_gene: -
CDR3aa: CASKQQGRTEAFF; CDR3nt: TGCGCCAGCAAGCAACAGGGACGCACTGAAGCTTTCTTT; abundance: many; j_gene: TRBJ1-1; v_gene: TRBV5-1; d_gene: -
CDR3aa: CASSPKGQPQHF; CDR3nt: TGTGCCAGCTCACCAAAGGGTCAGCCCCAGCATTTT; abundance: many; j_gene: TRBJ1-5; v_gene: TRBV18; d_gene: -
CDR3aa: CAWDPAGAGGNTEALF; CDR3nt: TGTGCCTGGGATCCGGCGGGGGCAGGAGGTAACACTGAAGCTCTCTTT; abundance: once; j_gene: TRBJ1-1; v_gene: TRBV30; d_gene: -
CDR3aa: CASSDFTGEDQPQHF; CDR3nt: TGTGCCAGCAGTGATTTTACAGGGGAAGATCAGCCCCAGCATTTT; abundance: many; j_gene: TRBJ1-5; v_gene: TRBV2; d_gene: TRBD1
CDR3aa: CSATHLTGVSYNEPFF; CDR3nt: TGCAGTGCTACTCACCTGACGGGAGTCTCCTACAATGAGCCGTTCTTC; abundance: -; j_gene: TRBJ2-1; v_gene: TRBV20-1; d_gene: -
CDR3aa: CASSPRTGNPTKQYF; CDR3nt: TGTGCCAGCTCACCTCGGACAGGCAATCCTACGAAGCAGTACTTC; abundance: many; j_gene: TRBJ2-7; v_gene: TRBV18; d_gene: TRBD1
CDR3aa: CSFRLGGGRATEQFF; CDR3nt: TGCAGCTTCCGCTTGGGGGGCGGGAGGGCCACTGAGCAGTTCTTC; abundance: many; j_gene: TRBJ2-1; v_gene: TRBV29-1; d_gene: TRBD2
CDR3aa: CSARGTGGAEEQFF; CDR3nt: TGCAGTGCTAGAGGGACAGGGGGCGCGGAGGAGCAGTTCTTC; abundance: -; j_gene: TRBJ2-1; v_gene: TRBV20-1; d_gene: TRBD1
CDR3aa: CAWRGPAGSTEAFF; CDR3nt: TGTGCCTGGAGGGGGCCTGCTGGGAGCACTGAAGCTTTCTTT; abundance: many; j_gene: TRBJ1-1; v_gene: TRBV30; d_gene: -
CDR3aa: CASSQGGSGYQETQYF; CDR3nt: TGCGCCAGCAGCCAAGGGGGGTCAGGGTACCAAGAGACCCAGTACTTC; abundance: few; j_gene: TRBJ2-5; v_gene: TRBV4-3; d_gene: -
CDR3aa: CASSSGGAQETQYF; CDR3nt: TGTGCCAGCAGCTCCGGGGGAGCCCAAGAGACCCAGTACTTC; abundance: many; j_gene: TRBJ2-5; v_gene: TRBV9; d_gene: -
CDR3aa: CASRPRDTEAFF; CDR3nt: TGTGCCAGCAGACCTAGGGACACTGAAGCTTTCTTT; abundance: many; j_gene: TRBJ1-1; v_gene: TRBV12-3/TRBV12-4; d_gene: -
CDR3aa: CASSDSNYRRYEQYF; CDR3nt: TGTGCCAGCAGTGACTCGAATTACAGACGCTACGAGCAGTACTTC; abundance: few; j_gene: TRBJ2-7; v_gene: TRBV6-4; d_gene: -
CDR3aa: CASSLRAGRSRTSSYEQYF; CDR3nt: TGTGCCAGCAGTTTAAGGGCGGGGAGGAGCCGGACGAGCTCCTACGAGCAGTACTTC; abundance: many; j_gene: TRBJ2-7; v_gene: TRBV12-3/TRBV12-4; d_gene: -
CDR3aa: CASGVAGYQETQYF; CDR3nt: TGTGCCAGCGGGGTAGCGGGCTACCAAGAGACCCAGTACTTC; abundance: few; j_gene: TRBJ2-5; v_gene: TRBV7-9; d_gene: TRBD2
CDR3aa: CASSSGTGYQEQYF; CDR3nt: TGTGCCAGCAGTTCCGGGACAGGGTATCAAGAGCAGTACTTC; abundance: many; j_gene: TRBJ2-7; v_gene: TRBV12-3/TRBV12-4; d_gene: TRBD1
CDR3aa: CAWSEGYQETQYF; CDR3nt: TGTGCCTGGAGCGAGGGTTACCAAGAGACCCAGTACTTC; abundance: many; j_gene: TRBJ2-5; v_gene: TRBV30; d_gene: -
CDR3aa: CASSVREGGETQYF; CDR3nt: TGTGCCAGCAGCGTCCGGGAAGGGGGAGAGACCCAGTACTTC; abundance: -; j_gene: TRBJ2-5; v_gene: TRBV13; d_gene: -
CDR3aa: CASSLPGVRGNNEQFF; CDR3nt: TGTGCCAGCAGTCTCCCAGGAGTTAGGGGGAACAATGAGCAGTTCTTC; abundance: many; j_gene: TRBJ2-1; v_gene: TRBV28; d_gene: -
CDR3aa: CASSPRPIASGRETQYF; CDR3nt: TGTGCCAGCAGTCCCCGTCCCATAGCTAGCGGGAGGGAGACCCAGTACTTC; abundance: many; j_gene: TRBJ2-5; v_gene: TRBV6-1; d_gene: TRBD2
CDR3aa: CASSLIDRGEQTQYF; CDR3nt: TGCGCCAGCAGCTTAATCGACAGGGGCGAACAGACCCAGTACTTC; abundance: few; j_gene: TRBJ2-5; v_gene: TRBV5-1; d_gene: TRBD1
CDR3aa: CASSIFRTSGRNEQFF; CDR3nt: TGTGCCAGTAGTATTTTCCGGACTAGCGGGAGGAATGAGCAGTTCTTC; abundance: -; j_gene: TRBJ2-1; v_gene: TRBV19; d_gene: TRBD2
CDR3aa: CASSQERVSYNEQFF; CDR3nt: TGTGCCAGCAGCCAAGAGCGGGTATCCTACAATGAGCAGTTCTTC; abundance: many; j_gene: TRBJ2-1; v_gene: TRBV11-3; d_gene: -
CDR3aa: CASTMNQPQHF; CDR3nt: TGTGCCAGTACCATGAATCAGCCCCAGCATTTT; abundance: few; j_gene: TRBJ1-5; v_gene: TRBV19; d_gene: -
CDR3aa: CAVERTNEKLFF; CDR3nt: TGTGCCGTCGAGAGGACTAATGAAAAACTGTTTTTT; abundance: -; j_gene: TRBJ1-4; v_gene: TRBV7-9; d_gene: -
CDR3aa: CASSRFRATEAFF; CDR3nt: TGTGCCAGCAGCCGATTTAGGGCGACTGAAGCTTTCTTT; abundance: many; j_gene: TRBJ1-1; v_gene: TRBV28; d_gene: -
CDR3aa: CASSQAGPGRGGQNTEAFF; CDR3nt: TGCGCCAGCAGCCAAGCGGGTCCCGGACGGGGCGGACAGAACACTGAAGCTTTCTTT; abundance: few; j_gene: TRBJ1-1; v_gene: TRBV4-1; d_gene: -
CDR3aa: CASSLRDPKETQYF; CDR3nt: TGTGCCAGCAGCCTCCGGGACCCTAAAGAGACCCAGTACTTC; abundance: few; j_gene: TRBJ2-5; v_gene: TRBV5-6; d_gene: -
CDR3aa: CASTRQGKAFF; CDR3nt: TGTGCCAGCACCCGACAGGGGAAGGCTTTCTTT; abundance: many; j_gene: TRBJ1-1; v_gene: TRBV6-1; d_gene: TRBD1
CDR3aa: CASSLDPGGYGYTF; CDR3nt: TGCGCCAGCAGCTTGGATCCCGGGGGCTATGGCTACACCTTC; abundance: many; j_gene: TRBJ1-2; v_gene: TRBV5-1; d_gene: -
CDR3aa: CASSLGANSATEAFF; CDR3nt: TGCGCCAGCAGTTTGGGCGCAAATTCAGCCACTGAAGCTTTCTTT; abundance: few; j_gene: TRBJ1-1; v_gene: TRBV5-1; d_gene: -
CDR3aa: CASSSTPGRENTGELFF; CDR3nt: TGTGCCAGCAGTTCCACCCCCGGGAGGGAAAACACCGGGGAGCTGTTTTTT; abundance: many; j_gene: TRBJ2-2; v_gene: TRBV6-1; d_gene: TRBD2
CDR3aa: CASSSNIAGTGELFF; CDR3nt: TGTGCTAGCAGCTCAAACATAGCGGGAACCGGGGAGCTGTTTTTT; abundance: -; j_gene: TRBJ2-2; v_gene: TRBV7-7; d_gene: TRBD2
CDR3aa: CASSYSGEGAEAFF; CDR3nt: TGTGCCAGCAGTTACTCGGGGGAAGGAGCTGAAGCTTTCTTT; abundance: many; j_gene: TRBJ1-1; v_gene: TRBV6-6; d_gene: -
CDR3aa: CASSESGISQPQHF; CDR3nt: TGTGCCAGCAGTGAATCGGGGATCAGTCAGCCCCAGCATTTT; abundance: many; j_gene: TRBJ1-5; v_gene: TRBV6-1; d_gene: -
CDR3aa: CASSSPTKSGYTF; CDR3nt: TGTGCCAGCAGCTCCCCGACAAAAAGTGGCTACACCTTC; abundance: many; j_gene: TRBJ1-2; v_gene: TRBV13; d_gene: -
CDR3aa: CASSLAFGPRYEQYF; CDR3nt: TGTGCCAGCAGCTTAGCGTTTGGACCGCGCTACGAGCAGTACTTC; abundance: few; j_gene: TRBJ2-7; v_gene: TRBV7-6; d_gene: -
CDR3aa: CASSLALGPSYEQYF; CDR3nt: TGTGCCAGCAGTTTAGCGCTGGGGCCATCCTACGAGCAGTACTTC; abundance: few; j_gene: TRBJ2-7; v_gene: TRBV12-3/TRBV12-4; d_gene: -
CDR3aa: CASSPPRDPENTIYF; CDR3nt: TGTGCCAGCAGTCCTCCGCGGGATCCGGAAAACACCATATATTTT; abundance: few; j_gene: TRBJ1-3; v_gene: TRBV12-3/TRBV12-4; d_gene: -